Following are 19 T cell receptor beta chains from one sample sequenced in a study of beta chain features in type 1 diabetes. Expressed TCRB transcripts were sequenced because the isolated RNA had all been reverse transcribed beforehand. TCRdb keeps only in-frame clones here, not all; method: immunoSEQ multiplex PCR. The data show about 140,000 clones, with about 7% seen just once and about 1.4% held by the top ten. The sequencing sample was made of central memory CD4+ T cells from blood. Receptors originate from a woman aged 25 to 39 in good health.

This chain connects TRBV15 to TRBJ2-6; D is possibly TRBD2 (5 bases). Germline assignment: CDR1 LNHNV and CDR2 YYDKDF (reference sequence). Trimming took 0 bases from V and 4 from J, leaving 10 bases between them. This CDR3 has 16 amino acids. CDR3 sequence reads: CATSRDLGAGANVLTF. DNA for the CDR3: TGTGCCACCAGCAGAGATTTGGGAGCCGGGGCCAACGTCCTGACTTTC.

The chain couples TRBV7-2 to TRBJ2-1; the match to TRBD2 covers 16 bases. This CDR3 contains 16 residues. CDR1 and CDR2 (germline): SGHTA, FQGNSA. The ends lost 4 bases at V and 7 bases at J; junction bases unmatched: 4. The CDR3 loop reads CASSSGLAGGSNEQFF. For the CDR3, the DNA is TGTGCCAGCAGCTCGGGACTAGCGGGAGGGTCAAATGAGCAGTTCTTC.

Only a few counts were recorded for this clone. CDR3 loop: CAWRADRNQETQYF. CDR3 in DNA: TGTGCCTGGAGGGCCGACAGGAACCAAGAGACCCAGTACTTC. The chain uses TRBV30 and TRBJ2-5; TRBD1 is a possible D gene (6 bases). V was trimmed by 3 bases and J by 0 bases, leaving 11 bases between them. Germline-derived CDR1 and CDR2 are GTSNPN and SVGIG (reference sequence). The CDR3 runs to 14 residues.

The rearrangement links TRBV10-3 to TRBJ2-7; D is perhaps TRBD1 (5 bases). Deletions cut 5 bases from V and 7 bases from J, with 18 bases between. Germline V gene sequence: CDR1 ENHRY, CDR2 SYGVKD. The CDR3 contains 14 residues. CDR3 in DNA: TGTGCCATCAGTTCTGGACACATCCTACGTGAGCAGTACTTC. Amino acids: CAISSGHILREQYF.

There are a few counts of this clone. The chain is built from TRBV7-8 and TRBJ2-1; D might be TRBD1 (5 bases). This CDR3 is 14 amino acids long. The germline V gene has CDR1 SGHVS and CDR2 FQNEAQ. V was clipped by 5 bases and J by 6 bases, with 14 bases between them. This CDR3 reads CASSRTRDTNEQFF. CDR3 sequence (DNA): TGTGCCAGCAGCCGGACAAGAGATACCAATGAGCAGTTCTTC.

The rearrangement uses TRBV19 and TRBJ2-2, with 8 bases matching TRBD1. This CDR3 is 17 amino acids long. The trim removed 5 bases at V and 3 bases at J, leaving 11 bases unmatched. Germline CDR1 LNHDA, CDR2 SQIVND (reference sequence). Written as DNA, the CDR3 is TGTGCCAGTAGTTCCCAAGGGACAGGTTGGGACACCGGGGAGCTGTTTTTT. Translation gives CASSSQGTGWDTGELFF.

The chain joins TRBV2 to TRBJ1-2; 10 bases are shared with TRBD1. Per the germline V gene, CDR1 is SNHLY and CDR2 is FYNNEI. There are 14 residues in the CDR3. V gave up 3 bases and J gave up 7 bases; unmatched junction bases: 5. CDR3 amino acids: CASSDLGTGVGYTF. The CDR3 region has the DNA TGTGCCAGCAGTGACCTCGGGACAGGGGTTGGCTACACCTTC. The full variable domain, completed using reference TRBV2 and TRBJ1-2, is EPEVTQTPSHQVTQMGQEVILRCVPISNHLYFYWYRQILGQKVEFLVSFYNNEISEKSEIFDDQFSVERPDGSNFTLKIRSTKLEDSAMYFCASSDLGTGVGYTFGSGTRLTVV.

This clone was picked up many times. The chain is built from TRBV30 and TRBJ1-1; D is possibly TRBD1 (6 bases). The V end was cut by 3 bases, the J end by 11 bases, with 16 bases between. The germline V gene encodes CDR1 GTSNPN and CDR2 SVGIG (reference sequence). The CDR3 is 12 residues long. The CDR3 sequence: CAWSSAGEGAFF. In DNA form, the CDR3 reads TGTGCCTGGAGCTCGGCAGGGGAGGGGGCTTTCTTT.

The J gene is TRBJ2-1, the V gene TRBV4-2; 11 nucleotides agree with TRBD2. Germline CDR1 LGHNA, CDR2 YNFKEQ. This CDR3 has 15 residues. V was clipped by 4 bases and J by 6 bases; unmatched bases: 5. CDR3 in amino acids: CASSLTSGSSNEQFF. As DNA, the CDR3 is TGTGCCAGCAGCCTTACTAGCGGGAGTTCCAATGAGCAGTTCTTC.

This clone was counted between two and nine times. The chain carries TRBV7-2 and TRBJ2-5; TRBD2 matches at 9 bases. The ends lost 2 bases at V and 5 bases at J; junction bases unmatched: 6. Germline CDR1 is SGHTA and CDR2 is FQGNSA. The CDR3 is made up of 15 amino acids. The chain's CDR3 is CASSLYSGSEETQYF. The CDR3 coding sequence is TGTGCCAGCAGCTTATATAGCGGGAGTGAGGAGACCCAGTACTTC.

A few counts support this clone. The DNA for the CDR3 is TGTGCCAGCAGCCGGGGACTAGCGGGGGACAATGAGCAGTTCTTC. Protein product: CASSRGLAGDNEQFF. The rearrangement links TRBV28 to TRBJ2-1, with 14 positions matching TRBD2. The CDR3 sequence is 15 residues long. After removal of 6 bases from V and 5 bases from J, the junction contained 3 bases not matched to a gene. Germline CDR1 is MDHEN and CDR2 is SYDVKM.

This chain uses TRBV7-9 with TRBJ1-1, with 12 bases that match TRBD1. This CDR3 region has 16 residues. V was pared by 3 bases and J by 4 bases, with 6 bases of the junction left unmatched. Germline CDR1 is SEHNR and CDR2 is FQNEAQ (reference sequence). The CDR3, as DNA: TGTGCCAGCAGCTTCCCGGGACAGGGGGCGGGCACTGAAGCTTTCTTT. Its protein is CASSFPGQGAGTEAFF.

The chain combines TRBV15 with TRBJ2-7, with 11 bases aligning to TRBD1. V trimming: 3 bases; J trimming: 3 bases; junction bases outside the gene matches: 4. CDR3 length: 15 residues. The germline V gene has CDR1 LNHNV and CDR2 YYDKDF (reference sequence). This CDR3 is CATSSRDRGNYEQYF. The CDR3, as DNA: TGTGCCACCAGCAGCCGGGACAGGGGGAACTACGAGCAGTACTTC.

This chain links TRBV28 with TRBJ1-4; no clear D. Trimming took 5 bases from V and 5 from J, leaving 9 bases between them. Per germline, CDR1 MDHEN and CDR2 SYDVKM. The CDR3 runs 13 residues. The CDR3: CASSVDGNEKLFF. Here the CDR3 DNA reads TGTGCCAGCAGTGTCGACGGGAATGAAAAACTGTTTTTT.

V usage is TRBV28 and J usage is TRBJ2-3; 9 bases are a match to TRBD2. Germline lookup yields CDR1 MDHEN and CDR2 SYDVKM. After removal of 8 bases from V and 2 bases from J, the junction contained 5 bases not matched to a gene. The CDR3 spans 14 residues. The DNA for the CDR3 is TGTGCCAGCGTGGCTAGCGGGAACACAGATACGCAGTATTTT. Its protein product is CASVASGNTDTQYF.

This clone was observed a handful of times. The J gene is TRBJ2-2, the V gene TRBV5-1, with D perhaps TRBD1 (5 bases). Germline V gives CDR1 SGHRS, CDR2 YFSETQ. The CDR3 has 15 amino acids. With 0 bases removed from V and 0 bases from J, the gap between germline ends came to 6 bases. This chain's CDR3 is CASSLGRANTGELFF. For the CDR3, the DNA is TGCGCCAGCAGCTTGGGCAGGGCGAACACCGGGGAGCTGTTTTTT.

The chain links TRBV10-3 to TRBJ1-1; 7 nucleotides align to TRBD1. The V and J ends lost 11 bases and 4 bases, in that order; junction bases with no gene match: 10. The CDR3 runs to 13 residues. Germline lookup yields CDR1 ENHRY and CDR2 SYGVKD. Written as DNA, the CDR3 is TGTGCCTCAAACGGGCCAGGGGGCACTGAAGCTTTCTTT. It yields the protein CASNGPGGTEAFF.

The V gene is TRBV4-3, the J gene TRBJ1-2, with D uncertain. Per the germline V gene, CDR1 is LGHNA and CDR2 is YSLEER. Between the trimmed V and J ends, which lost 1 base and 4 bases, there was a span of 10 bases. This CDR3 contains 14 residues. The DNA for the CDR3 is TGCGCCAGCAGCCAAGGTGAGGGAAGCTATGGCTACACCTTC. It codes for CASSQGEGSYGYTF.

As concerns this clone: A read error may produce the germline difference seen at one junction end. This chain uses TRBV6-1 with TRBJ1-1; TRBD1 matches 7 bases. The CDR3 is made up of 13 amino acids. Germline V gene lookup returns CDR1 MNHNS and CDR2 SASEGT. In DNA, the CDR3 is TGTGCCAGCAGTGAGCGGACAGGACCGACAAAAGGCTTT. Its protein product is CASSERTGPTKGF.